Listed here are 27 T cell receptor beta chains from one sample, sequenced in a study of sequential checkpoint blockade in melanoma (dated 2019 in TCRdb). The treatment or condition label for this specimen denotes: randomized to nivolumab then ipilimumab (arm A) or the reverse (arm B). The library came from the immunoSEQ multiplex PCR assay. The table was pulled from immuneACCESS by TCRdb, which kept in-frame rearrangements only. Such tables lose some clones; where checked, under half of the loss comes from unresolved V genes, and the rest has no known cause. This sample has about 22,000 clones in its table, and 75% to 90% of those were observed once. Under 30% of the sample is in the top ten clones. Sequences were derived from CD8+ T cells sorted from blood (inferred from file names), sampled from a patient given nivolumab and ipilimumab in sequence. Receptors originate from a human donor with melanoma.

The chain couples TRBV7-9 to TRBJ2-3; TRBD2 matches 12 bases. Germline CDR1 and CDR2: SEHNR and FQNEAQ (reference sequence). J lost 2 bases, V lost 3 bases, and 6 bases had no gene match. There are 17 residues in the CDR3. This CDR3 reads CASSLTTSGGLTDTQYF. Written as DNA, the CDR3 is TGTGCCAGCAGCTTGACGACTAGCGGGGGACTCACAGATACGCAGTATTTT. The complete variable domain, with remaining parts taken from reference TRBV7-9 and TRBJ2-3, reads DTGVSQNPRHKITKRGQNVTFRCDPISEHNRLYWYRQTLGQGPEFLTYFQNEAQLEKSRLLSDRFSAERPKGSFSTLEIQRTEQGDSAMYLCASSLTTSGGLTDTQYFGPGTRLTVL.

This chain links TRBV27 with TRBJ2-1; 13 nucleotides align to TRBD2. CDR1 and CDR2 (germline): MNHEY, SMNVEV (reference sequence). The CDR3 consists of 12 residues. J gave up 10 bases and V 10 bases, and 4 bases lay outside the gene matches. The CDR3 bases are TGTGCCACCTGGGGACTAGCGGGAGAGCAGTTCTTC. This sequence encodes CATWGLAGEQFF.

The gene calls are TRBV29-1 and TRBJ2-3; D is possibly TRBD2 (6 bases). The length of the CDR3 is 15 residues. V lost 5 bases, J lost 4 bases, and 19 bases lay in between. Germline V gene sequence: CDR1 SQVTM, CDR2 ANQGSEA. The CDR3 region is CSVRSRGIEPDTQYF. The CDR3 DNA sequence: TGCAGCGTTAGGTCCCGGGGGATCGAGCCAGATACGCAGTATTTT.

The chain has TRBV29-1 and TRBJ2-1; 8 bases match TRBD1. The V and J ends lost 8 bases and 16 bases, in that order; junction bases with no gene match: 16. Per the germline V gene, CDR1 is SQVTM and CDR2 is ANQGSEA. The CDR3 is made up of 12 amino acids. The CDR3: CSLRSGGGKTFF. The CDR3 DNA is TGCAGCCTCCGGTCAGGGGGCGGAAAAACTTTCTTC.

The chain is built from TRBV25-1 and TRBJ2-2, with D possibly matching TRBD1 (5 bases). The germline V and J ends were trimmed by 4 bases and 6 bases, with 9 bases remaining between them. CDR1 is MGHDK and CDR2 is SYGVNS in the germline V gene. The CDR3 extends over 13 amino acids. The CDR3 spells CASSGGHAGELFF. CDR3 in DNA: TGTGCCAGCAGTGGAGGACATGCCGGGGAGCTGTTTTTT.

The chain has TRBV9 and TRBJ2-7; tentative D call: TRBD1 (5 bases). From germline, CDR1 is SGDLS and CDR2 YYNGEE. V lost 0 bases and J 5 bases, leaving 12 bases between the germline ends. The CDR3 has 14 residues. CDR3 in DNA: TGTGCCAGCAGCGTAGGCCAGGGTAGCCACGAGCAGTACTTC. It is translated as CASSVGQGSHEQYF.

The gene calls are TRBV9 and TRBJ2-3; D is unresolved. Trimming took off 0 bases at V and 4 bases at J, with 6 bases between the two ends. Germline-derived CDR1 and CDR2 are SGDLS and YYNGEE. The CDR3 sequence is 13 residues long. DNA for the CDR3: TGTGCCAGCAGCGTAGGGAGCCCAGATACGCAGTATTTT. It translates to CASSVGSPDTQYF.

This clone showed up just a few times. The chain couples TRBV4-1 to TRBJ1-5; tentatively, D is TRBD1 (5 bases). Per the germline V gene, CDR1 is MGHRA and CDR2 is YSYEKL. Trimming cost V 0 bases and J 7 bases, with 7 bases left between them. This CDR3 region has 13 residues. Here the CDR3 reads CASSQEQGQPQHF. The CDR3 DNA is TGCGCCAGCAGCCAAGAGCAGGGACAGCCCCAGCATTTT.

The chain has TRBV4-2 and TRBJ1-2; 8 bases fit TRBD1. The germline V gene encodes CDR1 LGHNA and CDR2 YNFKEQ. Losses at the gene ends were 1 base for V and 3 bases for J; bases not matched to a gene: 7. The CDR3 runs to 16 residues. The CDR3 sequence is CASSQVARGQDYGYTF. CDR3 bases: TGTGCCAGCAGCCAAGTGGCCAGGGGGCAGGACTATGGCTACACCTTC.

The chain is built from TRBV18 and TRBJ2-7; 7 bases agree with TRBD1. The CDR3 has 15 residues. Germline CDR1 and CDR2: KGHSH and LQKENI. Germline trimming cut 3 bases from V and 3 bases from J; bases unmatched to any gene: 8. The CDR3 region has the DNA TGTGCCAGCTCACCCGGACAGGACCAAGTCTACGAGCAGTACTTC. Translating gives CASSPGQDQVYEQYF. The full variable domain, with the rest looked up from reference TRBV18 and TRBJ2-7, is NAGVMQNPRHLVRRRGQEARLRCSPMKGHSHVYWYRQLPEEGLKFMVYLQKENIIDESGMPKERFSAEFPKEGPSILRIQQVVRGDSAAYFCASSPGQDQVYEQYFGPGTRLTVT.

The chain combines TRBV7-2 with TRBJ2-7, with D perhaps TRBD2 (5 bases). This CDR3 has 12 amino acids. The germline V gene encodes CDR1 SGHTA and CDR2 FQGNSA. Deletions cut 5 bases from V and 3 bases from J, with 8 bases between. Here the CDR3 DNA reads TGTGCCAGCAGCCGCCGGGGCTACGAGCAGTACTTC. Its protein product is CASSRRGYEQYF.

With regard to this clone: Other DNA sequences of this sample code for an identical CDR3. The rearrangement joins TRBV27 to TRBJ1-5; no clear D. V lost 2 bases and J 3 bases, leaving 8 bases between the germline ends. Germline lookup yields CDR1 MNHEY and CDR2 SMNVEV (reference sequence). The CDR3 runs to 14 residues. The CDR3 nucleotides are TGTGCCAGCAGTTTAGGGCAGGTCAATCAGCCCCAGCATTTT. Translated, it gives CASSLGQVNQPQHF.

The V call is TRBV19, the J call TRBJ2-7, with 12 bases fitting TRBD2. Germline CDR1 is LNHDA and CDR2 is SQIVND (reference sequence). Germline trimming cut 6 bases from V and 2 bases from J; bases unmatched to any gene: 2. CDR3 length: 14 residues. CDR3 nucleotides: TGTGCCAGTAGCGGACTAGCGGGGACCTACGAGCAGTACTTC. Residues: CASSGLAGTYEQYF. Full variable domain (rest looked up from reference TRBV19 and TRBJ2-7): DGGITQSPKYLFRKEGQNVTLSCEQNLNHDAMYWYRQDPGQGLRLIYYSQIVNDFQKGDIAEGYSVSREKKESFPLTVTSAQKNPTAFYLCASSGLAGTYEQYFGPGTRLTVT.

This chain links TRBV7-9 with TRBJ1-2; no reliable D call. In germline, CDR1 is SEHNR, CDR2 FQNEAQ (reference sequence). The CDR3 totals 12 residues. Trimming cost V 1 base and J 5 bases, with 5 bases left between them. CDR3 bases: TGTGCCAGCAGCTTAGACACATATGGCTACACCTTC. Protein product: CASSLDTYGYTF.

The genes are TRBV29-1 and TRBJ2-7; 16 nucleotides line up with TRBD2. V gave up 4 bases and J gave up 0 bases; unmatched junction bases: 15. The germline CDR1 and CDR2 sequences are SQVTM and ANQGSEA. There are 20 residues in the CDR3. As DNA, the CDR3 is TGCAGCGTTGTGGGGCCCGGGACTAGCGGGGGGGCCCCGAGCTCCTACGAGCAGTACTTC. This sequence encodes CSVVGPGTSGGAPSSYEQYF.

The chain combines TRBV19 with TRBJ1-1, with a tentative D call TRBD1 (6 bases). Germline CDR1 and CDR2: LNHDA and SQIVND (reference sequence). V gave up 3 bases and J gave up 3 bases, with 11 bases separating them. The CDR3 sequence is 14 residues long. The CDR3: CASSMARGHTEAFF. The CDR3 DNA is TGTGCCAGTAGTATGGCCAGGGGCCACACTGAAGCTTTCTTT.

This clone was observed a few times. DNA for the CDR3: TGTGCCAGCAGCTTTGGGGGCTTCTATGGCTACACCTTC. Protein product: CASSFGGFYGYTF. The V call is TRBV7-2, the J call TRBJ1-2; a weak D match, TRBD1 (6 bases). Germline V gene data show CDR1 as SGHTA and CDR2 as FQGNSA. Between the trimmed V and J ends, which lost 3 bases and 4 bases, there was a span of 9 bases. This CDR3 region has 13 residues.

Notes on this clone: At one of its ends the junction is not consistent with the germline gene, which may arise from a read error. This chain connects TRBV30 to TRBJ2-5; D may be TRBD1 (5 bases). CDR3 length: 12 amino acids. Germline V CDR1 and CDR2: GTSNPN, SVGIG (reference sequence). In DNA, the CDR3 is TGTGCCTGGAGTGTAAATTGCCAGGGTCTTAACTTC. This encodes CAWSVNCQGLNF.

The V gene is TRBV6-5, the J gene TRBJ2-5, with D possibly being TRBD1 (6 bases). TRBJ2-7 matches the DNA end more closely, so the J call is doubtful. The germline CDR1 and CDR2 sequences are MNHEY and SVGAGI. The length of the CDR3 is 14 residues. CDR3 nucleotide sequence: TGTGCCAGCAGTTGGGAACGGACAGATTACGAGCAGTACTTC. It yields the protein CASSWERTDYEQYF.

The V gene is TRBV27, the J gene TRBJ1-5; D is unclear. Germline V gene lookup returns CDR1 MNHEY and CDR2 SMNVEV (reference sequence). V lost 2 bases, J lost 0 bases, and 5 bases lay in between. The CDR3 extends over 14 amino acids. DNA of the CDR3: TGTGCCAGCAGTTTAGGCATTAGCAATCAGCCCCAGCATTTT. Translation: CASSLGISNQPQHF.

The chain has TRBV10-1 and TRBJ2-3; possible D gene TRBD2, 6 bases. CDR3 length: 13 amino acids. V gave up 4 bases and J gave up 3 bases, with 8 bases separating them. CDR1 and CDR2 (germline): WNHNN, SYGVQD (reference sequence). The CDR3 DNA reads as TGCGCCAGCAGTGGGGGGGAGACAGATACGCAGTATTTT. This sequence encodes CASSGGETDTQYF.

This clone was detected only once. The chain recombines TRBV27 with TRBJ2-5; no clear D. Germline CDR1 MNHEY, CDR2 SMNVEV (reference sequence). This CDR3 is built from 14 residues. V was cut by 5 bases and J by 1 base, with 11 bases left in between. CDR3 amino acids: CASSISSVQETQYF. As DNA, the CDR3 is TGTGCCAGCAGTATTTCCTCGGTCCAAGAGACCCAGTACTTC.

This chain links TRBV4-1 with TRBJ2-2, with a possible D match to TRBD2 (5 bases). The V gene's germline CDR1 is MGHRA and CDR2 YSYEKL. CDR3 length: 14 residues. Trimming took off 4 bases at V and 4 bases at J, with 10 bases between the two ends. This CDR3 reads CASSLRGRTGELFF. CDR3 nucleotide sequence: TGCGCCAGCAGCCTCCGCGGGCGCACCGGGGAGCTGTTTTTT.

V usage is TRBV4-2 and J usage is TRBJ2-7, with 12 bases matching TRBD2. The CDR3 runs to 16 residues. Germline V gene lookup returns CDR1 LGHNA and CDR2 YNFKEQ. Germline trimming cut 0 bases from V and 7 bases from J; bases unmatched to any gene: 7. DNA of the CDR3: TGTGCCAGCAGCCAAGATCGGACTAGCGGGAAAGAAGAGCAGTACTTC. Amino acid sequence: CASSQDRTSGKEEQYF.

V and J are TRBV4-1 and TRBJ1-1; D is ambiguous. The CDR3 is made up of 13 amino acids. With 4 bases removed from V and 5 bases from J, the gap between germline ends came to 11 bases. Germline CDR1 and CDR2: MGHRA and YSYEKL. CDR3 nucleotides: TGCGCCAGCAGCCCGCGGGCCGGAACTGAAGCTTTCTTT. This translates into CASSPRAGTEAFF.

This clone was counted once. The V and J genes are TRBV13 and TRBJ2-5; D not certain. The end of the DNA fits TRBJ2-7 better, so the J call may be wrong. The CDR3 contains 13 residues. Germline CDR1 PRHDT, CDR2 FYEKMQ (reference sequence). The CDR3 here is CASSLGSSYEQYF. CDR3 DNA sequence: TGTGCCAGCAGCTTAGGATCGTCCTACGAGCAGTACTTC.

V gene TRBV27 combines with J gene TRBJ2-7; D possibly corresponds to TRBD2 (6 bases). Trimming cost V 2 bases and J 2 bases, with 16 bases left between them. CDR1 is MNHEY and CDR2 is SMNVEV in the germline V gene (reference sequence). The CDR3 loop spans 16 amino acids. DNA for the CDR3: TGTGCCAGCAGTTTAAGCCCGGGAGTGGGAACCTACGAGCAGTACTTC. It codes for CASSLSPGVGTYEQYF.